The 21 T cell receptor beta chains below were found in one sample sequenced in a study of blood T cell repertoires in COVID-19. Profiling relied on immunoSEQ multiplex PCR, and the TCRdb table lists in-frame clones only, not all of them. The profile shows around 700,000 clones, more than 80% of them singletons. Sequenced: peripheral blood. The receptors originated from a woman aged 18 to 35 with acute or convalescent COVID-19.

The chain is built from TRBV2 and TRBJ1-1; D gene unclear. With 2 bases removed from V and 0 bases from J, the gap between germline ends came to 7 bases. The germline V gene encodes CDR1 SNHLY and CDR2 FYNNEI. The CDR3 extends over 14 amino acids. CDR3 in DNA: TGTGCCAGCAGTGAATTGTTCTTGAACACTGAAGCTTTCTTT. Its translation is CASSELFLNTEAFF.

The CDR3 is CASSLQGHTGELFF. The CDR3 region has the DNA TGTGCCAGCAGCTTACAGGGGCACACCGGGGAGCTGTTTTTT. The chain couples TRBV5-4 to TRBJ2-2; 7 bases align to TRBD1. Germline CDR1 is SGHNT and CDR2 is YYREEE (reference sequence). V trimming: 2 bases; J trimming: 3 bases; junction bases outside the gene matches: 1. The length of the CDR3 is 14 residues. Based on the CDR3 plus reference TRBV5-4 and TRBJ2-2, the full variable domain is ETGVTQSPTHLIKTRGQQVTLRCSSQSGHNTVSWYQQALGQGPQFIFQYYREEENGRGNFPPRFSGLQFPNYSSELNVNALELDDSALYLCASSLQGHTGELFFGEGSRLTVL.

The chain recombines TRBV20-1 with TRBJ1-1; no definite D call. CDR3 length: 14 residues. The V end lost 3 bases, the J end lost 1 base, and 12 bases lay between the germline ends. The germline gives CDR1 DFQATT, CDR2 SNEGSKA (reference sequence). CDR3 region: CSASFQATNTEAFF. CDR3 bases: TGCAGTGCTAGTTTCCAGGCGACGAACACTGAAGCTTTCTTT.

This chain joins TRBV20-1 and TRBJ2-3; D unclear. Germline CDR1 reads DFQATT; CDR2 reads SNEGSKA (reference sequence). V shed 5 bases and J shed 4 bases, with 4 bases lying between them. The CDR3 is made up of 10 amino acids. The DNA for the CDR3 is TGCAGTGCTGTCTCAGATACGCAGTATTTT. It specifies CSAVSDTQYF.

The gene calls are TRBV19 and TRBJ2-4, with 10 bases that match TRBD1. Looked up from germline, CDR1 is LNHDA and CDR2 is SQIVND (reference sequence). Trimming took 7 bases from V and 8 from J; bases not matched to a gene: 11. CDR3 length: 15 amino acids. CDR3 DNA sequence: TGTGCCAGTACCAAATCCAGGGACAGGGGAGACATTCAGTACTTC. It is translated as CASTKSRDRGDIQYF.

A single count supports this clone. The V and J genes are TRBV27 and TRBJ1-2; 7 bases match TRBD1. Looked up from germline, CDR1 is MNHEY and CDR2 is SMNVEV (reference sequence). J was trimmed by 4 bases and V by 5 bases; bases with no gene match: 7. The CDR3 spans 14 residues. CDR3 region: CASSAQGEIYGYTF. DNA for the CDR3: TGTGCCAGCAGTGCTCAGGGGGAGATCTATGGCTACACCTTC.

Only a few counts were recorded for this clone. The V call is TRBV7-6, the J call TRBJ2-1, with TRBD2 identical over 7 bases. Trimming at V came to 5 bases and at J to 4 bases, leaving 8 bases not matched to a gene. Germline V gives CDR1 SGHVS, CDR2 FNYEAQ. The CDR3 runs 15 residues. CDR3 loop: CASSHAPSGYNEQFF. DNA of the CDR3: TGTGCCAGCAGCCATGCGCCTAGCGGTTACAATGAGCAGTTCTTC.

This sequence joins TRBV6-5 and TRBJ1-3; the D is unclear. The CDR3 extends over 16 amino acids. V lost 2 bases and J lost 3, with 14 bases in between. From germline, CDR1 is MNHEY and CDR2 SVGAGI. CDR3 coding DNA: TGTGCCAGCAGTTACGGCGGCAGCGGGCTTGGAAACACCATATATTTT. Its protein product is CASSYGGSGLGNTIYF.

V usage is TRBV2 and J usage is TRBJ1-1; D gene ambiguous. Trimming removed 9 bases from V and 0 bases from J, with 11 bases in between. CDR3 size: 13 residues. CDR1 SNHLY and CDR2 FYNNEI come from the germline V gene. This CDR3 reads CASQWTVNTEAFF. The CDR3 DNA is TGTGCCAGTCAATGGACTGTGAACACTGAAGCTTTCTTT.

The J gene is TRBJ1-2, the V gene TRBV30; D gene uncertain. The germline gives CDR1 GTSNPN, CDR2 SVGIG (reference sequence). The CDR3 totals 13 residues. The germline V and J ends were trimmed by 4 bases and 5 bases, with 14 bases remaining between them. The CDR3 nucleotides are TGTGCCTGGAACGGGAGGGCTCGGTATGGCTACACCTTC. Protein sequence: CAWNGRARYGYTF.

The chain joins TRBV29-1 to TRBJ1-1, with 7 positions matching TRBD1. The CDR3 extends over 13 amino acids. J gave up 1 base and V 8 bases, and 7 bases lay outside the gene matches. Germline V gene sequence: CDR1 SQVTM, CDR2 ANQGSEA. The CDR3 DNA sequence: TGCAGCCGCGTGGACAGGCCGAACACTGAAGCTTTCTTT. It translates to CSRVDRPNTEAFF.

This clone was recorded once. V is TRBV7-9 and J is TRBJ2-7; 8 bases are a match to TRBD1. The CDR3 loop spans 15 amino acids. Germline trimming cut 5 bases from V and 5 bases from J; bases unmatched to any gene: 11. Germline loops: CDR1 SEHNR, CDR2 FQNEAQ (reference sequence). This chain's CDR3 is CASSASWAGGNEQYF. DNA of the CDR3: TGTGCCAGCAGCGCCTCCTGGGCAGGGGGCAACGAGCAGTACTTC.

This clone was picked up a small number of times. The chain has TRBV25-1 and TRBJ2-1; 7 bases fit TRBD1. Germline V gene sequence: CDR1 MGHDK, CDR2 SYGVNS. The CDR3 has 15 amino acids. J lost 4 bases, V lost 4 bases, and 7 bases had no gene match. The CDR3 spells CASSVTGEDYNEQFF. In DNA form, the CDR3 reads TGTGCCAGCAGTGTTACAGGGGAAGATTACAATGAGCAGTTCTTC.

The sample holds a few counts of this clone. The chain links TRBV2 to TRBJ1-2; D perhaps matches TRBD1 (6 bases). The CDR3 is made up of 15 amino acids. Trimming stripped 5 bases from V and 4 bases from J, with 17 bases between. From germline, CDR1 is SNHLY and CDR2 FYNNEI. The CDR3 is CASSKTGTWGYGYTF. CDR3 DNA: TGTGCCAGCAGTAAAACAGGGACGTGGGGCTATGGCTACACCTTC.

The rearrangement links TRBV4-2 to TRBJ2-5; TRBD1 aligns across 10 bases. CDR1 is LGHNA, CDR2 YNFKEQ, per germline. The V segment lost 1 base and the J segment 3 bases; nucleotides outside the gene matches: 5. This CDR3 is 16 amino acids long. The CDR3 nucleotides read TGTGCCAGCAGCCAAGGAGGGGGGACAGGGGAAGAGACCCAGTACTTC. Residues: CASSQGGGTGEETQYF.

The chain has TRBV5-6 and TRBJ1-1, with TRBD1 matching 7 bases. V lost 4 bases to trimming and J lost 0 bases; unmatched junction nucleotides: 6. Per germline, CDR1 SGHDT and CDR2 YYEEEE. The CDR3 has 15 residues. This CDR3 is CASSPRDRVNTEAFF. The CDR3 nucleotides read TGTGCCAGCAGCCCAAGAGACAGGGTGAACACTGAAGCTTTCTTT.

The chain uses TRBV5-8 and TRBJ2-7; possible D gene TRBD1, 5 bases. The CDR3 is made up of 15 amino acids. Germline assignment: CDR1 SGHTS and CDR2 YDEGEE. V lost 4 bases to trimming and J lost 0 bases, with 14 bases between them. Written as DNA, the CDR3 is TGTGCCAGCAGCGGACCAGGGTCTAGCTCCTACGAGCAGTACTTC. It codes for CASSGPGSSSYEQYF.

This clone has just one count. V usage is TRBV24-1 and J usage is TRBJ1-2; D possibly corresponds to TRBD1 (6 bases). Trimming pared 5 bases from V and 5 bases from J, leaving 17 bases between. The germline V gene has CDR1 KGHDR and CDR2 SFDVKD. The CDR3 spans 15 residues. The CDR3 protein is CATSGWGGGGYGYTF. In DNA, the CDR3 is TGTGCCACCAGTGGTTGGGGGGGCGGAGGTTATGGCTACACCTTC.

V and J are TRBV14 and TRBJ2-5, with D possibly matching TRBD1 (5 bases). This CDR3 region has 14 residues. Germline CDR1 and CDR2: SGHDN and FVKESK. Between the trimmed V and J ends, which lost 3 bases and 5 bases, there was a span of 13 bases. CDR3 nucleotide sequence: TGTGCCAGCAGCCATCGTCAGGGCCGGGAGACCCAGTACTTC. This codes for CASSHRQGRETQYF.

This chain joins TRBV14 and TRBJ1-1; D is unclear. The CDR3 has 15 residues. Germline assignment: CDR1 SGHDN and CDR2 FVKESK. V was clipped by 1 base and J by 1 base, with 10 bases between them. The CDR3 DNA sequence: TGTGCCAGCAGCCAAGTGGCTCTTTCGAACACTGAAGCTTTCTTT. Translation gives CASSQVALSNTEAFF.

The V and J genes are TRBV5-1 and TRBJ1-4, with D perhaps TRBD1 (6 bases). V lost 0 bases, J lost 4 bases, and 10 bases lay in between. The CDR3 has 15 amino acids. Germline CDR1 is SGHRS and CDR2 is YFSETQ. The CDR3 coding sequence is TGCGCCAGCAGCTTGGGACAGGCGTATAATGAAAAACTGTTTTTT. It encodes CASSLGQAYNEKLFF.